The 19 T cell receptor beta chains in this list originate from one sample, sequenced in a study of blood T cell repertoires in COVID-19. Sequenced by immunoSEQ multiplex PCR; TCRdb stores in-frame clones only, minus some. The sample carries about 330,000 clones, 87% recorded once. Sequencing was carried out using PBMCs or T cells enriched from blood (not recorded which). The receptors stem from a woman aged 25 to 45 who had recovered from COVID-19.

Points on this clone: Other DNA sequences from this sample encode an identical CDR3 as well. This rearrangement joins TRBV18 to TRBJ2-3; 14 bases align to TRBD2. Looked up from germline, CDR1 is KGHSH and CDR2 is LQKENI. The CDR3 contains 16 residues. V lost 1 base and J lost 3; bases outside the gene matches: 0. The CDR3 loop is CASSPRLAGGTDTQYF. The CDR3 nucleotides read TGTGCCAGCTCACCACGACTAGCGGGGGGGACAGATACGCAGTATTTT. Full variable domain (outside the CDR3, taken from reference TRBV18 and TRBJ2-3): NAGVMQNPRHLVRRRGQEARLRCSPMKGHSHVYWYRQLPEEGLKFMVYLQKENIIDESGMPKERFSAEFPKEGPSILRIQQVVRGDSAAYFCASSPRLAGGTDTQYFGPGTRLTVL.

The rearrangement uses TRBV4-1 and TRBJ1-4, with 9 bases identical to TRBD1. The V gene's germline CDR1 is MGHRA and CDR2 YSYEKL. V lost 3 bases to trimming and J lost 8 bases; unmatched junction nucleotides: 10. This CDR3 region has 16 residues. CDR3 coding DNA: TGCGCCAGCAGCCACGGCGGAGTGGACAGGGGCGAAAAACTGTTTTTT. This gives the protein CASSHGGVDRGEKLFF.

The chain carries TRBV6-2 or TRBV6-3 and TRBJ1-2; D may be TRBD1 (6 bases). The CDR3 covers 15 residues. Germline V CDR1 and CDR2: MNHEY, SVGEGT. Trimming stripped 0 bases from V and 4 bases from J, with 12 bases between. The CDR3 reads CASSYSTGFGYGYTF. CDR3 in DNA: TGTGCCAGCAGTTACTCGACAGGTTTCGGCTATGGCTACACCTTC.

The genes are TRBV5-1 and TRBJ1-5, with D unresolved. Germline V lookup: CDR1 SGHRS, CDR2 YFSETQ. Trimming pared 4 bases from V and 5 bases from J, leaving 16 bases between. The CDR3 consists of 15 residues. The CDR3, as DNA: TGCGCCAGCAGCGAAACTGGAAGAGACTATCAGCCCCAGCATTTT. It specifies CASSETGRDYQPQHF. The complete variable domain, with remaining parts taken from reference TRBV5-1 and TRBJ1-5, reads KAGVTQTPRYLIKTRGQQVTLSCSPISGHRSVSWYQQTPGQGLQFLFEYFSETQRNKGNFPGRFSGRQFSNSRSEMNVSTLELGDSALYLCASSETGRDYQPQHFGDGTRLSIL.

V gene TRBV2 combines with J gene TRBJ1-4; no clear D. The germline gives CDR1 SNHLY, CDR2 FYNNEI. CDR3 length: 12 amino acids. Trimming cost V 8 bases and J 0 bases, with 4 bases left between them. The CDR3 protein is CASRATNEKLFF. CDR3 in DNA: TGTGCCAGCCGAGCAACTAATGAAAAACTGTTTTTT. The entire variable domain, with the rest obtained from reference TRBV2 and TRBJ1-4, is as follows: EPEVTQTPSHQVTQMGQEVILRCVPISNHLYFYWYRQILGQKVEFLVSFYNNEISEKSEIFDDQFSVERPDGSNFTLKIRSTKLEDSAMYFCASRATNEKLFFGSGTQLSVL.

J is TRBJ2-3 and V is TRBV24-1; D remains unclear. The CDR3 sequence is 11 residues long. CDR1 KGHDR and CDR2 SFDVKD come from the germline V gene. Trimming left V 5 bases short and J 8 bases short, with 7 bases between. The CDR3 DNA reads TGTGCCACCAGTGCCACGGGTACGCAGTATTTT. Protein product: CATSATGTQYF.

This clone has a single count. This chain uses TRBV13 with TRBJ1-1; TRBD1 is a possible D gene (5 bases). The CDR3 is 17 amino acids. Germline V lookup: CDR1 PRHDT, CDR2 FYEKMQ (reference sequence). V was cut by 7 bases and J by 5 bases, with 26 bases left in between. For the CDR3, the DNA is TGTGCCAGCATCAAGAACGGGGAGGGGCGCGTGGGGACTGAAGCTTTCTTT. Protein: CASIKNGEGRVGTEAFF.

The chain joins TRBV5-4 to TRBJ2-7, with 7 bases lining up with TRBD1. CDR3 length equals 14 residues. The germline CDR1 and CDR2 sequences are SGHNT and YYREEE (reference sequence). With V trimmed by 4 bases and J by 6 bases, 10 bases remained unmatched. CDR3 protein: CASSLTGSNSEQYF. Written as DNA, the CDR3 is TGTGCCAGCAGCCTGACAGGGAGCAACTCCGAGCAGTACTTC.

The chain links TRBV28 to TRBJ1-6; no reliable D call. The CDR3 spans 16 residues. Trimming removed 6 bases from V and 0 bases from J, with 12 bases in between. Germline assignment: CDR1 MDHEN and CDR2 SYDVKM. CDR3 DNA sequence: TGTGCCAGCAGAAACACCGTTCCCTCCTATAATTCACCCCTCCACTTT. Amino acid sequence: CASRNTVPSYNSPLHF.

The V gene is TRBV4-3, the J gene TRBJ1-4; D not certain. CDR3 length: 18 amino acids. CDR1 and CDR2 from the germline V gene are LGHNA and YSLEER. V dropped 4 bases and J dropped 0 bases, with 18 bases sitting between them. As DNA, the CDR3 is TGCGCCAGCAGCCTAAAAGAGGGCACCGATGCAACTAATGAAAAACTGTTTTTT. This sequence encodes CASSLKEGTDATNEKLFF.

The CDR3 reads CASSLATGTGPYEQYF. The CDR3 bases are TGCGCCAGCAGCTTGGCTACCGGGACTGGCCCCTACGAGCAGTACTTC. The rearrangement joins TRBV5-1 to TRBJ2-7; perhaps TRBD2 as D (6 bases). The CDR3 has 16 amino acids. The V end lost 0 bases, the J end lost 2 bases, and 15 bases lay between the germline ends. Germline-derived CDR1 and CDR2 are SGHRS and YFSETQ.

The chain carries TRBV5-1 and TRBJ1-6; D ambiguous. Trimming took off 0 bases at V and 0 bases at J, with 16 bases between the two ends. The V gene's germline CDR1 is SGHRS and CDR2 YFSETQ. The CDR3 has 19 amino acids. The CDR3 region has the DNA TGCGCCAGCAGCTTGGAGCCGATATCCGGGAGCTCCTATAATTCACCCCTCCACTTT. Translation gives CASSLEPISGSSYNSPLHF.

The V gene is TRBV5-4, the J gene TRBJ2-5; 12 bases are shared with TRBD2. The CDR3 has 16 amino acids. With V trimmed by 1 base and J by 5 bases, 6 bases remained unmatched. Germline V lookup: CDR1 SGHNT, CDR2 YYREEE (reference sequence). CDR3 DNA: TGTGCCAGCAGCTTGCGGCTAGCGGGGGGGATTGAGACCCAGTACTTC. Translation gives CASSLRLAGGIETQYF.

V gene TRBV2 combines with J gene TRBJ1-1; D perhaps matches TRBD1 (5 bases). Germline CDR1 is SNHLY and CDR2 is FYNNEI. Trimming took 3 bases from V and 0 from J, leaving 11 bases between them. This CDR3 contains 15 residues. The CDR3 spells CASSDQGFMNTEAFF. In DNA, the CDR3 is TGTGCCAGCAGTGACCAGGGATTCATGAACACTGAAGCTTTCTTT.

This sequence joins TRBV7-3 and TRBJ1-6; perhaps TRBD1 as D (6 bases). The CDR3 length is 16 residues. Germline V gene lookup returns CDR1 SGHTA and CDR2 FQGTGA. Deletions cut 5 bases from V and 7 bases from J, with 18 bases between. DNA of the CDR3: TGTGCCAGCAGCCCAAGGGGGGGACTCGCAAATTCACCCCTCCACTTT. As protein: CASSPRGGLANSPLHF.

This clone was detected a few times. This chain uses TRBV10-3 with TRBJ2-7, with D perhaps TRBD1 (6 bases). This CDR3 has 12 residues. Trimming cost V 4 bases and J 3 bases, with 7 bases left between them. CDR1 is ENHRY and CDR2 is SYGVKD in the germline V gene. The CDR3 region has the DNA TGTGCCATCAGTGTCAGGGGCTACGAGCAGTACTTC. The encoded protein is CAISVRGYEQYF.

The chain combines TRBV6-5 with TRBJ2-3; weak D call: TRBD2 (5 bases). The CDR3 spans 14 residues. The germline V gene has CDR1 MNHEY and CDR2 SVGAGI. V dropped 2 bases and J dropped 3 bases, with 9 bases sitting between them. Here the CDR3 reads CASSYATSTDTQYF. CDR3 coding DNA: TGTGCCAGCAGTTACGCTACTAGTACAGATACGCAGTATTTT.

The chain's CDR3 is CASTMGQNNQPQHF. The CDR3 nucleotides read TGTGCCAGCACCATGGGACAAAACAATCAGCCCCAGCATTTT. This chain joins TRBV2 and TRBJ1-5, with a possible D match to TRBD1 (6 bases). V lost 7 bases and J 3 bases, leaving 13 bases between the germline ends. CDR1 and CDR2 (germline): SNHLY, FYNNEI. CDR3 length: 14 residues.

The V call is TRBV2, the J call TRBJ2-1; D may be TRBD1 (6 bases). V lost 5 bases to trimming and J lost 5 bases, with 19 bases between them. CDR1 and CDR2 (germline): SNHLY, FYNNEI. The CDR3 length is 16 residues. In nucleotides, the CDR3 is TGTGCCAGCAGTCAAACGGGACACTGGGAAGACAATGAGCAGTTCTTC. Amino acids: CASSQTGHWEDNEQFF. Variable domain in full (rest from reference TRBV2 and TRBJ2-1): EPEVTQTPSHQVTQMGQEVILRCVPISNHLYFYWYRQILGQKVEFLVSFYNNEISEKSEIFDDQFSVERPDGSNFTLKIRSTKLEDSAMYFCASSQTGHWEDNEQFFGPGTRLTVL.